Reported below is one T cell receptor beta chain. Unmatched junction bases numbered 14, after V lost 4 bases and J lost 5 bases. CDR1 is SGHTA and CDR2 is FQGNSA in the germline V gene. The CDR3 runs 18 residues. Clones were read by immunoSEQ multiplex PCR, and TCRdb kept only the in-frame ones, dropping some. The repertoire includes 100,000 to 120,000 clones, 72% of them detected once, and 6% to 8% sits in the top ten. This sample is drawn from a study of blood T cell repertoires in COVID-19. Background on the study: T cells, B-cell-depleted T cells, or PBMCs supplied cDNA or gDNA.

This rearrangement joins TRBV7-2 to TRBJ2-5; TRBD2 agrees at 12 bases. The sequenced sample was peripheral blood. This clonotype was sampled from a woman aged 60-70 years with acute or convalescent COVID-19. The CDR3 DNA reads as TGTGCCAGCAGCTCCAAATACTCTAGCGGGGGGGCGCTTGAGACCCAGTACTTC. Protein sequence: CASSSKYSSGGALETQYF.